The T cell receptor (beta chain) under discussion was sequenced for a study of blood T cell repertoires in COVID-19. On the study more broadly: COVID-19 samples collected from the United States, Italy and Spain covered acute and convalescent phases.

The CDR3 is 20 residues long. CDR1 is SGHNT, CDR2 YENEEA, per germline. The J segment lost 2 bases and the V segment lost 4 bases, leaving 22 bases of the junction unmatched. Sequenced by immunoSEQ multiplex PCR; TCRdb stores in-frame clones only, minus some. The sample gives a few hundred thousand clones, around 89% of which show up once; 1.5% to 2% is in the top ten. Each participant's cohort was designated according to participant-reported clinical history. The clonotype comes from a woman aged 40 to 50 who had recovered from COVID-19. The chain combines TRBV11-3 with TRBJ2-7; 8 bases map to TRBD2. The sample was PBMCs or T cells enriched from blood (not recorded which). The CDR3 region is CASSSDGRGEPPSRAYEQYF. For the CDR3, the DNA is TGTGCCAGCAGCTCAGACGGGAGGGGTGAACCTCCTTCCAGAGCCTACGAGCAGTACTTC.